This T cell receptor beta chain was recovered during a study of cytomegalovirus exposure and HLA in healthy donors. Study-level results: When a later analysis was performed, an Asian-associated ancestry cluster reportedly had fewer N-insertions than the roughly 700-donor mean.

CDR3 size: 16 residues. Looked up from germline, CDR1 is SEHNR and CDR2 is FQNEAQ (reference sequence). Trimming took 3 bases from V and 2 from J, leaving 13 bases between them. With 60 Vbeta and 13 Jbeta primers, the PCR was carried out. Profiling relied on immunoSEQ multiplex PCR, and the TCRdb table lists in-frame clones only, not all of them. The repertoire holds roughly 190,000 clones, with 80% to 85% as singletons. Remarks on this clone: Antigen specificity is unknown.

The rearrangement joins TRBV7-9 to TRBJ2-2, with D possibly matching TRBD1 (6 bases). This clonotype originated in a woman aged 18-29 years in good health and CMV-seronegative. The sequencing input was PBMCs. The DNA of the CDR3 is TGTGCCAGCAGCTTGCTGACAGGCTCCAACACCGGGGAGCTGTTTTTT. Amino acids: CASSLLTGSNTGELFF.